This T cell receptor beta chain was obtained from a study of cytomegalovirus exposure and HLA in healthy donors. Study results and limitations: A list of more than 150 TCR beta chains associated with cytomegalovirus was given. Some public TCRs appeared in many individuals, while most sequences were rare. With high specificity and sensitivity, the classifier reportedly diagnosed cytomegalovirus status. CMV antigen specificity of three CMV-associated chains was confirmed in vitro.

CDR1 is MNHEY and CDR2 is SVGAGI in the germline V gene. There are 13 residues in the CDR3. V lost 3 bases and J 7 bases, leaving 9 bases between the germline ends. About this clone: The antigen remains unidentified.

Here immunoSEQ multiplex PCR was the method, and the copy in TCRdb shows in-frame clones only, minus some. The sample shows some 210,000 clones, roughly 91% of them seen only once. The chain is built from TRBV6-5 and TRBJ2-2; the D gene is possibly TRBD2 (5 bases). The sample taken for sequencing was PBMCs. The sequence came from a young woman in good health and CMV-seropositive. CDR3 coding DNA: TGTGCCAGCAGTTATGAGGGCGTCGGGGAGCTGTTTTTT. Translation gives CASSYEGVGELFF.